This passage covers 10 T cell receptor beta chains from one sample sequenced in a study of T cells in Graves' hyperthyroidism and ophthalmopathy. Researchers amplified the TCR beta CDR3 regions from RNA transcripts. The TCR CDR3 was amplified in a first-round RT-PCR using the HTBI primer set. MiXCR was run by TCRdb on the multiplex PCR reads, yielding one entry per CDR3 protein. This sample yields under 800,000 distinct CDR3 sequences, of which around 15% are seen a single time; roughly 10% belongs to the top ten. Sequencing input: blood. These receptors came from a woman aged 18-29 years with Graves' hyperthyroidism.

The table lists this clonotype with many counts. This sequence joins TRBV7-3 and TRBJ2-7; D is perhaps TRBD2 (6 bases). V was pared by 3 bases and J by 0 bases, with 12 bases between. From germline, CDR1 is SGHTA and CDR2 FQGTGA. The CDR3 is 15 amino acids. The DNA of the CDR3 is TGTGCCAGCAGCTTGGGGGTCGGGAGCTCCTACGAGCAGTACTTC. Translated, it gives CASSLGVGSSYEQYF.

The chain has TRBV6-6 and TRBJ2-6; D remains unclear. The germline CDR1 and CDR2 sequences are MNHNY and SVGAGI (reference sequence). V was shortened by 0 bases and J by 2 bases, with 8 bases between the two germline ends. The CDR3 runs to 16 residues. CDR3 loop: CASSYSTLTGANVLTF. The CDR3 nucleotides read TGTGCCAGCAGTTACTCGACCCTTACTGGGGCCAACGTCCTGACTTTC.

This clonotype was detected a few times. V is TRBV7-9 and J is TRBJ1-1, with TRBD1 identical over 12 bases. Germline CDR1 and CDR2: SEHNR and FQNEAQ (reference sequence). The CDR3 sequence is 17 residues long. J gave up 11 bases and V 6 bases, and 19 bases lay outside the gene matches. The CDR3 here is CASSLDERWGQGAGAFF. CDR3 in DNA: TGTGCCAGCAGTCTAGATGAAAGGTGGGGACAGGGGGCTGGGGCTTTCTTT.

The CDR3 DNA sequence: TGTGCCACCAGCACGGGGCCAGGGGCTGAGGAGCTGTTTTTT. Protein product: CATSTGPGAEELFF. The chain couples TRBV15 to TRBJ2-2; possibly TRBD1 for D (6 bases). Germline V gene data show CDR1 as LNHNV and CDR2 as YYDKDF (reference sequence). The V end was cut by 4 bases, the J end by 10 bases, with 16 bases between. CDR3 size: 14 residues.

The V call is TRBV30, the J call TRBJ2-1, with 14 positions matching TRBD2. The CDR3 has 18 amino acids. J gave up 6 bases and V 1 base, and 11 bases lay outside the gene matches. Germline lookup yields CDR1 GTSNPN and CDR2 SVGIG (reference sequence). The CDR3: CAWSAGLAGVLGPNEQFF. The CDR3 nucleotides read TGTGCCTGGAGTGCGGGACTAGCGGGAGTCCTGGGGCCCAATGAGCAGTTCTTC. The full variable domain, rest sourced from reference TRBV30 and TRBJ2-1, is SQTIHQWPATLVQPVGSPLSLECTVEGTSNPNLYWYRQAAGRGLQLLFYSVGIGQISSEVPQNLSASRPQDRQFILSSKKLLLSDSGFYLCAWSAGLAGVLGPNEQFFGPGTRLTVL.

V gene TRBV7-2 combines with J gene TRBJ1-2; D possibly corresponds to TRBD1 (6 bases). This CDR3 has 13 residues. Trimming cost V 7 bases and J 4 bases, with 13 bases left between them. Germline V lookup: CDR1 SGHTA, CDR2 FQGNSA. CDR3 DNA sequence: TGTGCCAGCACTTTACAGGGAGTCTATGGCTACACCTTC. Residues: CASTLQGVYGYTF.

This clonotype has at least ten counts. Written as DNA, the CDR3 is TGTGCCAGCAGCTTAGCTGTAGGCGAGCAGTTCTTC. This translates into CASSLAVGEQFF. The chain recombines TRBV7-9 with TRBJ2-1; D unresolved. The germline gives CDR1 SEHNR, CDR2 FQNEAQ (reference sequence). CDR3 length: 12 residues. V shed 0 bases and J shed 10 bases, with 7 bases lying between them.

This clonotype showed up many times. The V call is TRBV27, the J call TRBJ2-1; TRBD2 matches 11 bases. Unmatched junction bases numbered 1, after V lost 3 bases and J lost 3 bases. The CDR3 length is 15 residues. The germline V gene has CDR1 MNHEY and CDR2 SMNVEV (reference sequence). For the CDR3, the DNA is TGTGCCAGCAGTTTTAGCGGGAGGGTCTACAATGAGCAGTTCTTC. It translates to CASSFSGRVYNEQFF.

This clonotype was recorded a few times. The chain has TRBV6-1 and TRBJ1-4; the D gene is possibly TRBD1 (6 bases). V lost 6 bases, J lost 6 bases, and 17 bases lay in between. Looked up from germline, CDR1 is MNHNS and CDR2 is SASEGT. The CDR3 is made up of 15 amino acids. The CDR3 sequence: CASRSRQERDEKLFF. CDR3 nucleotide sequence: TGTGCCAGCAGGTCACGACAGGAACGGGATGAAAAACTGTTTTTT.

The chain carries TRBV14 and TRBJ2-1; possibly TRBD1 or TRBD2 for D (5 bases each). V was pared by 5 bases and J by 7 bases, with 18 bases between. CDR3 size: 15 residues. CDR1 and CDR2 from the germline V gene are SGHDN and FVKESK. The CDR3 region is CASSRFNTGLNEQFF. The CDR3 region has the DNA TGTGCCAGCAGCAGATTCAATACAGGACTTAATGAGCAGTTCTTC.